Listed here are 14 T cell receptor beta chains from one sample, sequenced in a study of shared clonotypes between healthy human individuals. Using immunoSEQ multiplex PCR, the repertoire was profiled, and TCRdb retains in-frame clones only, with some absent. In the table there are about half a million clones, 70% to 85% of which are singletons. Sequencing was performed on PBMCs. The receptors shown here come from a woman in her thirties or forties in good health. Some clones in this sample may be carry-over from other donors' samples.

The chain combines TRBV10-3 with TRBJ2-2; the match to TRBD1 covers 7 bases. Trimming cost V 5 bases and J 7 bases; bases outside gene matches: 10. In germline, CDR1 is ENHRY, CDR2 SYGVKD. CDR3 length equals 15 residues. CDR3 loop: CAISPPGQRGGELFF. CDR3 nucleotides: TGTGCCATCAGTCCCCCGGGACAGAGAGGCGGGGAGCTGTTTTTT.

This clone was counted a single time. The rearrangement joins TRBV6-1 to TRBJ2-7; tentative D call: TRBD1 (5 bases). The CDR3 contains 15 residues. Germline CDR1 and CDR2: MNHNS and SASEGT. Trimming removed 2 bases from V and 3 bases from J, with 14 bases in between. CDR3 amino acids: CASSEMGQAYYEQYF. In DNA form, the CDR3 reads TGTGCCAGCAGTGAAATGGGGCAAGCCTACTACGAGCAGTACTTC.

The count of this clone is one. The junction departs from the called germline gene at one end, perhaps through a read error. This rearrangement joins TRBV28 to TRBJ2-5; a weak D match, TRBD1 (6 bases). Germline loops: CDR1 MDHEN, CDR2 SYDVKM. The CDR3 is 14 residues long. Written as DNA, the CDR3 is TGTGCCTGCAGTTTATTTGCAGGGGCAGAGACCCAGTACTTC. Its translation: CACSLFAGAETQYF.

V usage is TRBV15 and J usage is TRBJ1-2; TRBD1 might be the D (6 bases). The length of the CDR3 is 14 residues. Germline V CDR1 and CDR2: LNHNV, YYDKDF (reference sequence). The V and J ends lost 0 bases and 8 bases respectively, with 13 bases between them. CDR3 region: CATSRDGGPLGYTF. For the CDR3, the DNA is TGTGCCACCAGCAGAGACGGGGGGCCCTTAGGCTACACCTTC. Combining the CDR3 with reference TRBV15 and TRBJ1-2 gives the whole variable domain DAMVIQNPRYQVTQFGKPVTLSCSQTLNHNVMYWYQQKSSQAPKLLFHYYDKDFNNEADTPDNFQSRRPNTSFCFLDIRSPGLGDTAMYLCATSRDGGPLGYTFGSGTRLTVV.

This sequence joins TRBV7-8 and TRBJ2-1, with 7 bases aligning to TRBD2. Germline V gives CDR1 SGHVS, CDR2 FQNEAQ. This CDR3 region has 16 residues. The V and J ends lost 2 bases and 3 bases, in that order; junction bases with no gene match: 7. The CDR3 sequence: CASSLTRLALYNEQFF. CDR3 bases: TGTGCCAGCAGCTTAACTAGACTAGCCCTCTACAATGAGCAGTTCTTC.

V gene TRBV2 combines with J gene TRBJ1-2; D unclear. V lost 7 bases, J lost 10 bases, and 16 bases lay in between. CDR1 is SNHLY and CDR2 is FYNNEI in the germline V gene. This CDR3 spans 12 amino acids. CDR3 residues: CASNGGRPNYTF. Here the CDR3 DNA reads TGTGCCAGCAACGGCGGCCGGCCCAACTACACCTTC.

This clone was seen a few times. The rearrangement links TRBV23-1 to TRBJ1-2, with a weak D call TRBD1 (5 bases). TRBV23-1 has ORF status, its function being uncertain. This CDR3 comprises 16 residues. V was shortened by 6 bases and J by 2 bases, with 19 bases between the two germline ends. As DNA, the CDR3 is TGCGCCAGCAGCTATCGTCGCGCGGGGCCGAACTATGGCTACACCTTC. Translating it yields CASSYRRAGPNYGYTF.

The rearrangement uses TRBV11-2 and TRBJ1-1, with no clear D. This CDR3 spans 13 amino acids. Germline CDR1 is SGHAT and CDR2 is FQNNGV. V lost 5 bases, J lost 5 bases, and 12 bases lay in between. The CDR3 here is CASSPSKGTEAFF. The CDR3 bases are TGTGCCAGCAGCCCGTCGAAAGGGACTGAAGCTTTCTTT.

On this clone itself: Given the absence of the conserved phenylalanine or tryptophan at the CDR3 end, a read error is likely. The rearrangement links TRBV2 to TRBJ1-2, with a weak D call TRBD1 (5 bases). The CDR3 spans 11 residues. The V end lost 11 bases, the J end lost 4 bases, and 11 bases lay between the germline ends. Germline CDR1 and CDR2: SNHLY and FYNNEI. The CDR3 DNA is TGTGCCCTCGGGAGGGGCTATGGCTACACCTCC. Translation: CALGRGYGYTS.

This chain joins TRBV29-1 and TRBJ1-1; D uncertain. The CDR3 sequence is 13 residues long. The germline gives CDR1 SQVTM, CDR2 ANQGSEA. V was shortened by 8 bases and J by 1 base, with 14 bases between the two germline ends. The CDR3 region has the DNA TGCAGCTCGAGACCCCGAGCGAACACTGAAGCTTTCTTT. Its translation is CSSRPRANTEAFF.

The chain carries TRBV4-3 and TRBJ2-7, with D possibly being TRBD2 (6 bases). Trimming cost V 0 bases and J 0 bases, with 12 bases left between them. CDR3 length equals 16 residues. The germline gives CDR1 LGHNA, CDR2 YSLEER. CDR3 residues: CASSQDRGSLSYEQYF. In DNA form, the CDR3 reads TGCGCCAGCAGCCAAGATCGGGGGAGCCTCTCCTACGAGCAGTACTTC.

This chain links TRBV30 with TRBJ1-4; D not certain. Between the trimmed V and J ends, which lost 3 bases and 8 bases, there was a span of 10 bases. The V gene's germline CDR1 is GTSNPN and CDR2 SVGIG (reference sequence). This CDR3 is 12 amino acids long. CDR3 bases: TGTGCCTGGAGCGCCCGGGAAGAAAAACTGTTTTTT. This translates into CAWSAREEKLFF. Full variable domain (missing parts from reference TRBV30 and TRBJ1-4): SQTIHQWPATLVQPVGSPLSLECTVEGTSNPNLYWYRQAAGRGLQLLFYSVGIGQISSEVPQNLSASRPQDRQFILSSKKLLLSDSGFYLCAWSAREEKLFFGSGTQLSVL.

V gene TRBV28 combines with J gene TRBJ2-3, with 12 bases that match TRBD1. This CDR3 comprises 17 residues. The V and J ends lost 0 bases and 1 base, in that order; junction bases with no gene match: 2. Germline loops: CDR1 MDHEN, CDR2 SYDVKM. CDR3 loop: CASSLWGQGAGTDTQYF. Here the CDR3 DNA reads TGTGCCAGCAGTTTATGGGGACAGGGGGCTGGCACAGATACGCAGTATTTT.

The V call is TRBV2, the J call TRBJ2-1; 13 bases map to TRBD2. After removal of 9 bases from V and 7 bases from J, the junction contained 9 bases not matched to a gene. This CDR3 comprises 15 residues. From germline, CDR1 is SNHLY and CDR2 FYNNEI. The CDR3 spells CARVQGLAGQNEQFF. DNA of the CDR3: TGTGCCAGGGTCCAGGGACTAGCGGGACAGAATGAGCAGTTCTTC.